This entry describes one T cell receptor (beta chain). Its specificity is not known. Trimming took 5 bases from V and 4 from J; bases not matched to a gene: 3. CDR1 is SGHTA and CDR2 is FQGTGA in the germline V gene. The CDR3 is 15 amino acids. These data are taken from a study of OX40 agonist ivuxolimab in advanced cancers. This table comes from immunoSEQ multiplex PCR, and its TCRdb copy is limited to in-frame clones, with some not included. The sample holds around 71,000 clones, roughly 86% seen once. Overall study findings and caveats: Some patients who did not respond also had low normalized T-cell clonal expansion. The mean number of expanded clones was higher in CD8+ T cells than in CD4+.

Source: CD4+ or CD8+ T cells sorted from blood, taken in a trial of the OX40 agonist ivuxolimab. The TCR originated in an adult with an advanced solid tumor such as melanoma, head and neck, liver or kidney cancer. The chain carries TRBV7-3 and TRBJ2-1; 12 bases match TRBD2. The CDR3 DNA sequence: TGTGCCAGCAGCACCACTAGCGGGGGGTACAATGAGCAGTTCTTC. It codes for CASSTTSGGYNEQFF. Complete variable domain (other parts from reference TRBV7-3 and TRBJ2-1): GAGVSQTPSNKVTEKGKYVELRCDPISGHTALYWYRQSLGQGPEFLIYFQGTGAADDSGLPNDRFFAVRPEGSVSTLKIQRTERGDSAVYLCASSTTSGGYNEQFFGPGTRLTVL.